Listed here are 7 T cell receptor beta chains from one sample, sequenced in a study of shared clonotypes between healthy human individuals (TCRdb year 2020). The library was generated by the immunoSEQ multiplex PCR assay. TCRdb obtained this table from immuneACCESS and retained in-frame rearrangements with V and J assigned. These tables miss some clones; where compared with another copy, unresolved V genes account for less than half of the shortfall, and the remainder is unexplained. The sample table lists 950,000 to 1,100,000 clones, about 80% of them with a count of one. Around 1.5% of the sample lies in the top ten. The sequenced sample consisted of memory CD4+ T cells sorted from blood. The cell subset or site label here, explained by the study, means: CD45RA-negative fraction. Source of these receptors: a young man in good health.

Only a few counts were recorded for this clone. J is TRBJ2-5 and V is TRBV7-2; TRBD1 agrees at 9 bases. Germline-derived CDR1 and CDR2 are SGHTA and FQGNSA. Losses at the gene ends were 6 bases for V and 11 bases for J; bases not matched to a gene: 10. This CDR3 has 13 amino acids. The CDR3 loop is CASSPAWDREQYF. The CDR3 nucleotides read TGTGCCAGCAGTCCGGCCTGGGACAGGGAACAGTACTTC. The entire variable domain, with the rest obtained from reference TRBV7-2 and TRBJ2-5, is as follows: GAGVSQSPSNKVTEKGKDVELRCDPISGHTALYWYRQSLGQGLEFLIYFQGNSAPDKSGLPSDRFSAERTGGSVSTLTIQRTQQEDSAVYLCASSPAWDREQYFGPGTRLLVL.

CDR3 nucleotide sequence: TGTGCCAGTAGTACACAGTCAGGGGGAGCTTACTATAGCAATCAGCCCCAGCATTTT. The encoded protein is CASSTQSGGAYYSNQPQHF. This chain uses TRBV19 with TRBJ1-5, with TRBD1 identical over 7 bases. With V trimmed by 4 bases and J by 0 bases, 15 bases remained unmatched. The CDR3 spans 19 residues. Germline CDR1 reads LNHDA; CDR2 reads SQIVND (reference sequence).

The rearrangement uses TRBV7-2 and TRBJ1-2; 11 bases line up with TRBD1. CDR3 length equals 15 residues. J was trimmed by 3 bases and V by 5 bases; bases with no gene match: 5. The germline gives CDR1 SGHTA, CDR2 FQGNSA. In nucleotides, the CDR3 is TGTGCCAGCAGCCCCGGACAGGGGGCTTACTATGGCTACACCTTC. It yields the protein CASSPGQGAYYGYTF. The full variable domain, completed using reference TRBV7-2 and TRBJ1-2, is GAGVSQSPSNKVTEKGKDVELRCDPISGHTALYWYRQSLGQGLEFLIYFQGNSAPDKSGLPSDRFSAERTGGSVSTLTIQRTQQEDSAVYLCASSPGQGAYYGYTFGSGTRLTVV.

V and J are TRBV11-2 and TRBJ2-5, with TRBD1 as a possible D gene (5 bases). Trimming removed 5 bases at V and 5 bases at J, with 21 bases between. This CDR3 comprises 16 residues. Germline CDR1 SGHAT, CDR2 FQNNGV. CDR3 loop: CASSPQRQLQVETQYF. The CDR3 DNA follows: TGTGCCAGCAGCCCCCAAAGGCAGCTACAGGTGGAGACCCAGTACTTC. Drawing the rest from reference TRBV11-2 and TRBJ2-5, the complete variable domain is EAGVAQSPRYKIIEKRQSVAFWCNPISGHATLYWYQQILGQGPKLLIQFQNNGVVDDSQLPKDRFSAERLKGVDSTLKIQPAKLEDSAVYLCASSPQRQLQVETQYFGPGTRLLVL.

The sample holds one count of this clone. V and J are TRBV5-4 and TRBJ1-1, with 10 nucleotides matching TRBD1. CDR1 is SGHNT, CDR2 YYREEE, per germline (reference sequence). The CDR3 spans 14 residues. Trimming cost V 4 bases and J 4 bases; bases outside gene matches: 4. In nucleotides, the CDR3 is TGTGCCAGCAGCGCACGGACAGGGGGCACTGAAGCTTTCTTT. It is translated as CASSARTGGTEAFF.

Details on this clone: This could be a read error, since a much larger clone is one nucleotide away. V is TRBV2 and J is TRBJ1-2; D unresolved. Trimming left V 1 base short and J 4 bases short, with 7 bases between. The CDR3 has 13 residues. Germline CDR1 reads SNHLY; CDR2 reads FYNNEI. In DNA form, the CDR3 reads TGTGCCAGCAGTGAAGGGCCAATCTATGGCTACACCTTC. Protein product: CASSEGPIYGYTF.

The chain combines TRBV21-1 with TRBJ1-4. TRBV21-1 is shown as a pseudogene. The CDR3 is made up of 17 amino acids. CDR3 sequence reads: CASSLRLEKGSDEKLFF. For the CDR3, the DNA is TGTGCCAGCAGCCTCAGGTTAGAGAAGGGGAGTGATGAAAAACTGTTTTTT.